This TCR beta chain was profiled in a study of blood T cell repertoires in COVID-19. From germline, CDR1 is SEHNR and CDR2 FQNEAQ (reference sequence). CDR3 size: 15 residues. The junction had 7 bases not matched to a gene; V was cut back by 5 bases and J by 5 bases. Study processing details: It was from reference gene primer amplification that nucleated cell counts were estimated. Clones were read by immunoSEQ multiplex PCR, and TCRdb kept only the in-frame ones, dropping some. V, J and clone size reflect that table, while D and trimming were determined from the DNA. The sample shows some 280,000 clones, around 85% of them seen only once.

The source of this sequence is a woman between 45 and 65 years old with active or convalescent COVID-19. The J gene is TRBJ2-1, the V gene TRBV7-9, with 9 bases matching TRBD2. Sample: peripheral blood. The CDR3 nucleotides read TGTGCCAGCAGCCTTAGCGGGGGAAGCAACAATGAGCAGTTCTTC. This encodes CASSLSGGSNNEQFF. Full variable domain (rest looked up from reference TRBV7-9 and TRBJ2-1): DTGVSQNPRHKITKRGQNVTFRCDPISEHNRLYWYRQTLGQGPEFLTYFQNEAQLEKSRLLSDRFSAERPKGSFSTLEIQRTEQGDSAMYLCASSLSGGSNNEQFFGPGTRLTVL.